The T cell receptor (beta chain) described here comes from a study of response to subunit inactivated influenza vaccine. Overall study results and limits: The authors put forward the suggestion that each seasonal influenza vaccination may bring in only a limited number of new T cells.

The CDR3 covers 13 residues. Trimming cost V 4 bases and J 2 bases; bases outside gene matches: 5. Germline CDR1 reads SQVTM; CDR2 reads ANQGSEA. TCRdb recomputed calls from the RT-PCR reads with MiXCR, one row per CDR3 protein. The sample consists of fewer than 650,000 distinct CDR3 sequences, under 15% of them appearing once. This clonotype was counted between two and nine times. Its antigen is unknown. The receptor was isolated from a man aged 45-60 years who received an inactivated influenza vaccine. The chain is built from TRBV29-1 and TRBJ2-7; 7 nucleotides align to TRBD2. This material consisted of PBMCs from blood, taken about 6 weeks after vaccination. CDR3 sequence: CSVGGGGPYEQYF. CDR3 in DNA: TGCAGCGTTGGGGGGGGAGGGCCCTACGAGCAGTACTTC.